The clone carrying this T cell receptor beta chain was observed a handful of times. Its antigen is as yet unknown. TCRdb reprocessed the 5' RACE reads via MiXCR and lists one record per CDR3 protein. The table records over 350,000 distinct CDR3 sequences, 16% of them present only once. V gave up 3 bases and J gave up 2 bases, with 9 bases separating them. The germline V gene has CDR1 SGHRS and CDR2 YFSETQ. The CDR3 has 15 amino acids. This sample was taken from a study of T-cell memory formation after mild COVID-19. Findings and caveats of the study: Researchers could not confirm that second-wave clones peaking on day 37 targeted SARS-CoV-2.

The receptor comes from a man aged 18-30 years who had mild COVID-19 (a few samples of this study predate the infection). Cell type and time point are not known. Sequenced input: PBMCs or a T cell subset sorted from them (not recorded which). The chain uses TRBV5-1 and TRBJ2-6; TRBD2 is a possible D gene (5 bases). The CDR3 spells CASSSARAGANVLTF. CDR3 DNA: TGCGCCAGCAGCTCCGCGAGGGCTGGGGCCAACGTCCTGACTTTC.